The 14 T cell receptor beta chains given below trace back to one sample, sequenced in a study of blood T cells in healthy people across ages. Through a sample-barcoded 5' primer and a J-beta primer mix, a second PCR was run for roughly 7 to 12 cycles. TCRdb reprocessed the 5' RACE reads with MiXCR, giving one entry per CDR3 protein. The data hold around 1,100,000 distinct CDR3 sequences, with around two fifths observed a single time. Material: blood. These receptors all come from a man younger than 35 in good health.

The chain couples TRBV5-5 to TRBJ2-1; TRBD2 might be the D (5 bases). Germline loops: CDR1 SGHKS, CDR2 YYEKEE (reference sequence). Trimming removed 0 bases from V and 4 bases from J, with 17 bases in between. This CDR3 has 17 amino acids. Here the CDR3 reads CASSLGWGSEGYNEQFF. The CDR3 DNA reads as TGTGCCAGCAGCTTGGGGTGGGGTAGCGAAGGGTACAATGAGCAGTTCTTC. The variable domain in full, completed from reference TRBV5-5 and TRBJ2-1, reads DAGVTQSPTHLIKTRGQQVTLRCSPISGHKSVSWYQQVLGQGPQFIFQYYEKEERGRGNFPDRFSARQFPNYSSELNVNALLLGDSALYLCASSLGWGSEGYNEQFFGPGTRLTVL.

CDR3 in DNA: TGCAGCGTTGAAGAGGGGGAGGGGCGGCATGAGCAGTTCTTC. Translating it yields CSVEEGEGRHEQFF. The V and J genes are TRBV29-1 and TRBJ2-1; 7 nucleotides match TRBD2. J was trimmed by 8 bases and V by 0 bases; bases with no gene match: 7. The CDR3 sequence is 14 residues long. Germline CDR1 is SQVTM and CDR2 is ANQGSEA.

This clonotype occurred a few times. This rearrangement joins TRBV12-3 or TRBV12-4 to TRBJ1-2; D may be TRBD1 (5 bases). Trimming shortened V by 7 bases and J by 7 bases, and 19 bases separated the two germline ends. The CDR3 is 14 amino acids. The CDR3 coding sequence is TGTGCCAGCACTCAGTCGTGGGGGATTCGTGGCTACACCTTC. Encoded protein: CASTQSWGIRGYTF.

This clonotype occurred a few times. The rearrangement joins TRBV6-5 to TRBJ1-2, with 9 bases identical to TRBD1. V dropped 1 base and J dropped 11; count of bases not matched to a gene: 20. This CDR3 is built from 18 residues. Germline V CDR1 and CDR2: MNHEY, SVGAGI. The CDR3 DNA is TGTGCCAGCAGTTACTACTCGCAATCCGGGACAGGGAAAGGGAGTTACACCTTC. Residues: CASSYYSQSGTGKGSYTF.

V usage is TRBV29-1 and J usage is TRBJ1-1; the D gene is possibly TRBD1 (6 bases). The CDR3 has 13 amino acids. Trimming removed 6 bases at V and 5 bases at J, with 16 bases between. CDR1 is SQVTM, CDR2 ANQGSEA, per germline. CDR3 sequence: CSVPQGPGTEAFF. CDR3 bases: TGCAGCGTCCCACAGGGTCCAGGGACTGAAGCTTTCTTT.

The J gene is TRBJ1-1, the V gene TRBV5-1; unclear D gene. The length of the CDR3 is 15 residues. The V gene's germline CDR1 is SGHRS and CDR2 YFSETQ. The ends were cut back, 4 bases at V and 0 bases at J, with 13 bases in the middle. The CDR3 bases are TGCGCCAGCAGCCCCGATGACACCATGAACACTGAAGCTTTCTTT. Amino acids: CASSPDDTMNTEAFF.

The chain links TRBV19 to TRBJ1-6, with D possibly matching TRBD1 (5 bases). CDR3 length: 14 residues. CDR1 and CDR2 from the germline V gene are LNHDA and SQIVND (reference sequence). Trimming stripped 5 bases from V and 7 bases from J, with 12 bases between. The CDR3 loop is CASSVYGGNSPLHF. As DNA, the CDR3 is TGTGCCAGTAGTGTCTATGGGGGGAATTCACCCCTCCACTTT.

V and J are TRBV4-3 and TRBJ1-3; tentative D call: TRBD1 (5 bases). The V and J ends lost 0 bases and 4 bases respectively, with 13 bases between them. CDR3 length: 16 amino acids. Looked up from germline, CDR1 is LGHNA and CDR2 is YSLEER. CDR3 sequence (DNA): TGCGCCAGCAGCCAAGATCTGGGGGTTTGGGGAAACACCATATATTTT. Residues: CASSQDLGVWGNTIYF.

V gene TRBV9 combines with J gene TRBJ1-1; D not certain. CDR1 and CDR2 from the germline V gene are SGDLS and YYNGEE. V lost 0 bases and J lost 4, with 7 bases in between. The CDR3 is 13 amino acids. The CDR3 loop is CASSVGVGTEAFF. The CDR3 coding sequence is TGTGCCAGCAGCGTAGGGGTGGGCACTGAAGCTTTCTTT.

This clonotype was recorded a few times. V and J are TRBV24-1 and TRBJ2-5, with D unclear. V lost 1 base and J 11 bases, leaving 10 bases between the germline ends. Germline V lookup: CDR1 KGHDR, CDR2 SFDVKD. This CDR3 has 12 amino acids. CDR3: CATSDFGSEQYF. In nucleotides, the CDR3 is TGTGCCACCAGTGATTTTGGCAGTGAGCAGTACTTC.

The V call is TRBV4-2, the J call TRBJ2-1, with 7 bases fitting TRBD2. The V segment lost 6 bases and the J segment 9 bases; nucleotides outside the gene matches: 5. Germline CDR1 is LGHNA and CDR2 is YNFKEQ. This CDR3 is built from 12 residues. Here the CDR3 reads CASRPGEGEQFF. The DNA for the CDR3 is TGTGCCAGCAGACCGGGGGAGGGTGAGCAGTTCTTC.

The chain joins TRBV2 to TRBJ2-2; D ambiguous. Deletions cut 6 bases from V and 1 base from J, with 15 bases between. Germline CDR1 reads SNHLY; CDR2 reads FYNNEI. The CDR3 runs 16 residues. The CDR3 nucleotides read TGTGCCAGCAGCCAAACGGATTTAAAGAACACCGGGGAGCTGTTTTTT. This translates into CASSQTDLKNTGELFF.

V gene TRBV4-2 combines with J gene TRBJ2-3, with D unclear. The CDR3 has 16 residues. Germline V gene sequence: CDR1 LGHNA, CDR2 YNFKEQ. V was shortened by 1 base and J by 0 bases, with 11 bases between the two germline ends. The CDR3 loop reads CASSQGLATSTDTQYF. For the CDR3, the DNA is TGTGCCAGCAGCCAAGGGTTGGCAACTAGCACAGATACGCAGTATTTT.

This sequence joins TRBV3-1 and TRBJ2-3; weak D call: TRBD1 (5 bases). This CDR3 is built from 16 residues. CDR1 is LGHDT and CDR2 is YNNKEL in the germline V gene (reference sequence). Trimming removed 1 base from V and 2 bases from J, with 13 bases in between. CDR3 loop: CASSQADSYSTDTQYF. CDR3 in DNA: TGTGCCAGCAGCCAAGCCGACAGCTATTCCACAGATACGCAGTATTTT.